What follows are 8 T cell receptor beta chains derived from one specimen sequenced in a study of T cell responses to AZD1222 COVID-19 vaccine. Profiling relied on immunoSEQ multiplex PCR, and the TCRdb table lists in-frame clones only, not all of them. The data contain about 180,000 clones, over 85% of them singletons. Sample: peripheral blood, taken 28 days after the second dose of the MenACWY control vaccine. The receptors were sampled from an adult who received the MenACWY meningococcal vaccine as a control.

V is TRBV6-4 and J is TRBJ1-1; the D gene is possibly TRBD1 (5 bases). Between the trimmed V and J ends, which lost 3 bases and 10 bases, there was a span of 15 bases. CDR3 length: 13 residues. The germline V gene has CDR1 MRHNA and CDR2 SNTAGT. The CDR3 protein is CASSESQGNTAFF. In DNA, the CDR3 is TGTGCCAGCAGTGAGTCCCAGGGTAATACAGCTTTCTTT.

On this clone itself: The junction shows a germline mismatch at one end, possibly a read error. The chain links TRBV4-2 to TRBJ1-1; D not certain. CDR1 is LGHNA and CDR2 is YNFKEQ in the germline V gene. This CDR3 comprises 16 residues. CDR3 region: CASSQDGNSLKTEAFF. As DNA, the CDR3 is TGTGCCAGCAGCCAAGATGGGAACAGTTTGAAGACTGAAGCTTTCTTT.

V usage is TRBV2 and J usage is TRBJ2-2; D is perhaps TRBD1 or TRBD2 (5 bases each). V was trimmed by 6 bases and J by 2 bases, leaving 13 bases between them. The CDR3 loop spans 15 amino acids. From germline, CDR1 is SNHLY and CDR2 FYNNEI. Here the CDR3 DNA reads TGTGCCAGCAGGACTAAGGGGCTCAACACCGGGGAGCTGTTTTTT. Its protein is CASRTKGLNTGELFF.

The rearrangement links TRBV28 to TRBJ1-5; D is ambiguous. Trimming shortened V by 3 bases and J by 6 bases, and 18 bases separated the two germline ends. Germline V lookup: CDR1 MDHEN, CDR2 SYDVKM. This CDR3 has 16 amino acids. The CDR3 region is CASSFYGFELPQPQHF. The CDR3, as DNA: TGTGCCAGCAGTTTTTACGGGTTCGAGCTTCCTCAGCCCCAGCATTTT.

The chain combines TRBV19 with TRBJ2-1, with D perhaps TRBD2 (5 bases). Germline assignment: CDR1 LNHDA and CDR2 SQIVND (reference sequence). The length of the CDR3 is 13 residues. V was shortened by 10 bases and J by 4 bases, with 14 bases between the two germline ends. The CDR3 DNA reads TGTGCCACCGTTAGCGACTTTTACAATGAGCAGTTCTTC. Translating it yields CATVSDFYNEQFF.

This sequence joins TRBV15 and TRBJ1-1; the D gene is possibly TRBD1 (5 bases). CDR3 length: 13 amino acids. CDR1 is LNHNV, CDR2 YYDKDF, per germline (reference sequence). V was shortened by 8 bases and J by 11 bases, with 21 bases between the two germline ends. The CDR3 nucleotides read TGTGCCACCGGGGACGGGCTGGATGGAAGGGCTTTCTTT. This encodes CATGDGLDGRAFF.

The chain couples TRBV30 to TRBJ1-4; D is unresolved. CDR3 length: 13 amino acids. V lost 2 bases and J 3 bases, leaving 7 bases between the germline ends. The V gene's germline CDR1 is GTSNPN and CDR2 SVGIG (reference sequence). DNA for the CDR3: TGTGCCTGGAGTCCGGTTTCTAATGAAAAACTGTTTTTT. Translated, it gives CAWSPVSNEKLFF.

The chain recombines TRBV27 with TRBJ1-6; TRBD1 aligns across 9 bases. J lost 10 bases, V lost 6 bases, and 10 bases had no gene match. The CDR3 has 15 residues. CDR1 is MNHEY and CDR2 is SMNVEV in the germline V gene (reference sequence). CDR3 DNA: TGTGCCAGCAGGAGGGACAGGGTACGGGAATCACCCCTCCACTTT. It specifies CASRRDRVRESPLHF.